This TCR beta chain is from a study of cytomegalovirus exposure and HLA in healthy donors. On this clone: Its antigen is not identified.

Study results and limitations: Earlier analysis found most TCR beta V segments productive about 87% or about 30% of the time. Indistinguishable V segments, including TRBV6-2 and TRBV6-3, were excluded. CMV antigen specificity was confirmed in vitro for three CMV-associated chains.

The PCR made use of 60 Vbeta and 13 Jbeta primers. Profiling relied on immunoSEQ multiplex PCR, and the TCRdb table lists in-frame clones only, not all of them. The sample carries some 130,000 clones, 80% recorded once. Trimming pared 4 bases from V and 5 bases from J, leaving 13 bases between. From germline, CDR1 is SGHDT and CDR2 YYEEEE. The CDR3 contains 15 residues. Each donor was nominally healthy when sampled (though unrecorded immune exposures were likely). V is TRBV5-6 and J is TRBJ1-6; the D gene is possibly TRBD1 (6 bases). The clonotype was recovered from a human donor in good health. Material for sequencing was PBMCs. CDR3 bases: TGTGCCAGCAGCCTGCCGGGACATAATAATTCACCCCTCCACTTT. It yields the protein CASSLPGHNNSPLHF.